The rows below give T cell receptor beta chains drawn from one sample of a study of radiotherapy plus CTLA-4 blockade in lung cancer. TCRdb's copy holds only in-frame clones and misses some; the assay was immunoSEQ multiplex PCR. The data contain around 99,000 clones, about 91% of them seen just once; the ten biggest clones take up about 5.3%. The source was peripheral blood, collected from a patient treated with radiotherapy plus ipilimumab. These receptors originate from a human donor with non-small cell lung cancer that progressed on radiotherapy plus ipilimumab. CDR3s include the opening cysteine and the closing phenylalanine or tryptophan. The order of the fields is J gene, V gene, CDR3 protein.

TRBJ1-1,TRBV2,CAVRTRGVSGTEAFF
TRBJ1-1,TRBV9,CASSVATGGNTEAFF
TRBJ2-1,TRBV18,CASLPTSGSAYNEQFF
TRBJ2-5,TRBV12-5,CASGLGLAGPQETQYF
TRBJ2-5,TRBV19,CASSISPPRTSKTQYF
TRBJ2-3,TRBV15,CATSPARGLVDTQYF
TRBJ1-1,TRBV6-6,CASSYSPHGTEAFF
TRBJ2-5,TRBV5-1,CASSLGSGPETQYF
TRBJ2-1,TRBV2,CASSVTSGTYNEQFF
TRBJ2-5,TRBV27,CASRSTRTGQETQYF
TRBJ2-2,TRBV5-5,CASSLVGGTGELFF
TRBJ1-1,TRBV18,CASSLHRQASGRDTEAFF
TRBJ2-2,TRBV4-1,CASSFGLAVTGELFF
TRBJ1-1,TRBV7-9,CASSPPSGTTEAFF
TRBJ2-5,TRBV5-4,CASSLARETQYF
TRBJ1-1,TRBV5-4,CASSLPGNTEAFF
TRBJ1-1,TRBV10-2,CASRADVSPLATEAFF
TRBJ2-7,TRBV29-1,CSGRLAGFHEQYF
TRBJ2-7,TRBV7-6,CASSFRQGDNEQYF
TRBJ1-1,TRBV19,CATGGRSEAFF
TRBJ1-1,TRBV25-1,CASSDLSGGKGAFF
TRBJ2-1,TRBV5-1,CASRSMSGRTNEQFF
TRBJ1-1,TRBV5-4,CASSLEVGLNTEAFF
TRBJ2-5,TRBV10-3,CAIMGQGRETQYF
TRBJ2-7,TRBV19,CASSAWRQGPYEQYF
TRBJ2-5,TRBV4-2,CASSPRTNEETQYF
TRBJ2-3,TRBV5-1,CASSGSLSGGFSDTQYF
TRBJ2-2,TRBV6-6,CASSWDRAAGELFF
TRBJ2-2,TRBV29-1,CSVGRGTGELFF
TRBJ2-7,TRBV9,CASALGTSGNYEQYF
TRBJ2-7,TRBV6-1,CASTQGGDEQYF
TRBJ2-7,TRBV2,CASSEVAGSEQYF
TRBJ2-1,TRBV18,CASSPPEGRYNEQFF
TRBJ2-1,TRBV6-1,CASRASPNEQFF
TRBJ2-1,TRBV14,CASSRRGGSYNEQFF
TRBJ1-2,TRBV13,CASSLKGQVYGYTF
TRBJ2-7,TRBV6-5,CASSYSPVGSGTEQYF
TRBJ2-2,TRBV6-5,CASRPGNTGELFF
TRBJ2-2,TRBV2,CASLRGTGNTGELFF
TRBJ2-1,TRBV4-2,CASSQATGTLNEQFF